The T cell receptor (beta chain) described here comes from a study of blood T cell repertoires in COVID-19. Study details: From T cells, B-cell-depleted T cells, or PBMCs came the material, which was cDNA or gDNA.

Only a few counts were recorded for this clone. This CDR3 has 15 residues. Per the germline V gene, CDR1 is SGDLS and CDR2 is YYNGEE. V shed 0 bases and J shed 1 base, with 9 bases lying between them. Sequencing was performed with immunoSEQ multiplex PCR; in TCRdb, only in-frame clones are kept and a portion is missing. The sample contains roughly 500,000 clones, around 85% of which appear only once. The sample taken for sequencing was peripheral blood. The V and J genes are TRBV9 and TRBJ2-3; possible D gene TRBD2, 5 bases. This sequence originates from a human donor in a cohort sampled during active COVID-19. Here the CDR3 reads CASSVEISGTDTQYF. CDR3 sequence (DNA): TGTGCCAGCAGCGTAGAAATTAGCGGCACAGATACGCAGTATTTT.